These 3 T cell receptor beta chains share one sample of origin, sequenced in a study of monozygotic twins with inflammatory bowel disease. TCRdb re-called the 5' RACE reads and shows each CDR3 protein once, DNA omitted. This sample's table has more than 300,000 distinct CDR3 sequences. Sequencing was carried out using blood. The receptors shown here come from a human donor with ulcerative colitis or Crohn's disease, or a healthy co-twin of an affected twin (not recorded which).

This chain links TRBV13 with TRBJ2-1. The CDR3 contains 15 residues. Per germline, CDR1 PRHDT and CDR2 FYEKMQ (reference sequence). The CDR3 sequence is CASSLGPSSYNEQFF. Variable domain in full (rest from reference TRBV13 and TRBJ2-1): AAGVIQSPRHLIKEKRETATLKCYPIPRHDTVYWYQQGPGQDPQFLISFYEKMQSDKGSIPDRFSAQQFSDYHSELNMSSLELGDSALYFCASSLGPSSYNEQFFGPGTRLTVL.

The chain joins TRBV20-1 to TRBJ2-4; TCRdb proposes TRBD2, but this gene call is untestable without DNA. The CDR3 length is 15 residues. Germline-derived CDR1 and CDR2 are DFQATT and SNEGSKA (reference sequence). CDR3 in amino acids: CSARTSGIAKNIQNF.

The V call is TRBV7-2, the J call TRBJ2-3; TCRdb proposes TRBD2, but this gene call is untestable without DNA. The CDR3 contains 17 residues. Germline values: CDR1 SGHTA, CDR2 FQGNSA. The CDR3 sequence is CASSLGPLAGSTDTQYF. The complete variable domain, with remaining parts taken from reference TRBV7-2 and TRBJ2-3, reads GAGVSQSPSNKVTEKGKDVELRCDPISGHTALYWYRQSLGQGLEFLIYFQGNSAPDKSGLPSDRFSAERTGGSVSTLTIQRTQQEDSAVYLCASSLGPLAGSTDTQYFGPGTRLTVL.